This T cell receptor beta chain derives from a study of blood T cell repertoires in COVID-19. Whole-study context: Whether acute or convalescent, the COVID-19 samples came from the United States, Italy and Spain. PBMCs, B-cell-depleted T cells, or T cells were the source of the cDNA or gDNA that made up the material.

In the authors' workflow: Researchers report that nucleated cell counts were estimated from reference gene primer amplification. Produced via immunoSEQ multiplex PCR; TCRdb's table is partial and in-frame only. For V, J and clone size, that table is used; D and trimming come from the DNA. The sample contains some 150,000 clones, 80% to 85% of which appear only once. V dropped 4 bases and J dropped 9; count of bases not matched to a gene: 5. Germline CDR1 is SGHTA and CDR2 is FQGNSA. The CDR3 runs 12 residues. The receptor was derived from a woman in her sixties or seventies with acute or convalescent COVID-19. The rearrangement joins TRBV7-2 to TRBJ1-1, with 7 nucleotides matching TRBD1. Sequencing was done on a sample of peripheral blood. The CDR3 bases are TGTGCCAGCAGCTATGCGGGACAGAAAGCTTTCTTT. This gives the protein CASSYAGQKAFF.